This T cell receptor (beta chain) was captured in a study of T-cell memory formation after mild COVID-19 (dated by TCRdb to about 2021). Turning to the overall study: TCR sequence clusters from the two donors were largely donor specific. Longitudinal TCRalpha and TCRbeta repertoire sequencing tracked T-cell clones expanding and contracting after mild COVID-19 in a couple of donors. The cohort comprised two young, previously healthy adult volunteers, one female and one male. The investigation overall reported the following: Only a couple of mild cases were covered in the study, and larger cohorts including severe cases with pre-infection samples were considered necessary. Contracting CD4+ clones appeared mostly in the CM and EM memory subsets, whereas CD8+ clones were enriched in EMRA. Clones that contracted from day 15 to 85 showed balanced CD4/CD8 phenotypes, whereas a second wave of clones that expanded from day 15 to 37 leaned towards CD4+. Some responding clones were found in pre-infection memory, which suggests that pre-existing cross-reactive memory T cells took part in the SARS-CoV-2 response. SARS-CoV-2 specificity was not confirmed for the second-wave clones peaking on day 37.

PBMCs were isolated by Ficoll-Paque density gradient centrifugation. With regard to this clonotype: The clone's antigen remains unknown. Base qualities are not provided; no much larger clone lies one nucleotide away.

TCRdb lists the instrument as Illumina NovaSeq 6000. Using 5'RACE with constant-segment primers, TCRalpha and TCRbeta cDNA libraries were constructed, with sample barcodes and unique molecular identifiers added in the process. RNA was extracted from every sample with Trizol reagent. Libraries were amplified in two PCR steps, with a second sample barcode and Illumina TruSeq adapters added in the second step. Sequencing of the libraries was done on an Illumina NovaSeq, producing 2 x 150 bp paired-end reads. In the paper's pipeline: Reads were demultiplexed and collapsed into UMI-guided consensus sequences with migec v1.2.7. Using mixcr v2.1.11, UMI consensuses were aligned to TRA and TRB V and J templates and then assembled into clonotypes. Clonotypes were classified as expanded or contracted when called significant by both edgeR and NoisET, with noise models trained on biological replicates. edgeR calls used a false discovery rate-adjusted p below 0.01 and a log2 fold-change threshold of 1. As an exploratory analysis of dynamics, max-normalized trajectories of the 1000 most abundant clonotypes were examined by PCA with hierarchical clustering. The CD4 or CD8 phenotype of responding clones was assigned using the separately sequenced CD4+ and CD8+ repertoires. Using fastp at Q25 and MiXCR, TCRdb reprocessed the public reads and kept productive beta chains. Rows with one shared CDR3 protein collapse into an entry with the most common genes and DNA. Clone size and V and J calls follow TCRdb, not the original study. The sample table contains about 110,000 distinct CDR3 sequences; only one count was recorded for 18% of them. Of the sample, approximately 5.5% is held by the ten largest clones.

The CDR3 runs 12 amino acids, cysteine and phenylalanine included. Just CDR3 DNA is preserved here, 36 bases in frame from base 1. The CDR1 and CDR2 encoded by the germline V gene are SQVTM and ANQGSEA. From V the trimming removes 8 bases and from J it removes 2 bases, while the gene matches leave 6 bases of the junction unaccounted for. The chain is assembled from TRBV29-1 and TRBJ2-7, with 7 central nucleotides matching TRBD1. The sequenced material came from PBMCs or a T cell subset sorted from them (not recorded which). The clonotype was recovered from a man between 18 and 29 years old who had mild COVID-19 (a few samples of this study predate the infection). The sample titles of this study are shuffled in the database, so cell type and time point are left out; the donor was told from shared clones. The CDR3 has the sequence CSIRDSAYEQYF. The DNA reads TGCAGCATCCGGGACAGTGCCTACGAGCAGTACTTC.